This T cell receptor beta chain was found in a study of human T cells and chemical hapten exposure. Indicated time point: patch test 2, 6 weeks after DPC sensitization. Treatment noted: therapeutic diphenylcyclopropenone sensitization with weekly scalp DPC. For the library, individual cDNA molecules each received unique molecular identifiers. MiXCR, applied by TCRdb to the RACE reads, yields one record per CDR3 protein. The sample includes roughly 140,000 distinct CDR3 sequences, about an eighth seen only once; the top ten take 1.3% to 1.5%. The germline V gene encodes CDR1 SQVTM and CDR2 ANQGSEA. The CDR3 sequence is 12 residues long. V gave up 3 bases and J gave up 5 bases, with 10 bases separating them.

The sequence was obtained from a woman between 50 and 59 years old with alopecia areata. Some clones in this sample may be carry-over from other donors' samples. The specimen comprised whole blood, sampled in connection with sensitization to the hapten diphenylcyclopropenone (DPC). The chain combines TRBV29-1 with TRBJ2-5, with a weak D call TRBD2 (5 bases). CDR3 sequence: CSVEREGETQYF. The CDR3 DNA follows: TGCAGCGTTGAGAGGGAAGGGGAGACCCAGTACTTC. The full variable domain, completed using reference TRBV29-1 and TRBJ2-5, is SAVISQKPSRDICQRGTSLTIQCQVDSQVTMMFWYRQQPGQSLTLIATANQGSEATYESGFVIDKFPISRPNLTFSTLTVSNMSPEDSSIYLCSVEREGETQYFGPGTRLLVL.